The sequence of this TCR beta chain was determined in a study of molecular identifiers for immune sequencing clone quantification. Libraries of bulk TCR were made by previously described methods (with listed TCR primers). TCRdb used MiXCR to reprocess the PCR reads, holding one entry per CDR3 protein. In the table there are a few hundred thousand distinct CDR3 sequences, over 20% of which are singletons. This clonotype was seen a handful of times. Antigen specificity is unknown. Between the trimmed V and J ends, which lost 4 bases and 1 base, there was a span of 11 bases. The germline V gene has CDR1 MNHEY and CDR2 SMNVEV (reference sequence). This CDR3 contains 14 residues. Whole-study findings and limits: With a barcode shared among identical TCR molecules, highly expanded clone sizes could be underestimated. Whereas clones above 20 RNA copies held under 1% of naive-cell molecules, they held over 98% of effector molecules.

For naive CD8 T cells, sorting used the CD8+CD4-CCR7+CD45RA+ phenotype. The sequenced sample consisted of naive CD8+ T cells from blood, with Jurkat cell RNA spiked in. This sample's subset: FACS-sorted CD8+CD4-CCR7+CD45RA+ naive T cells. This receptor was taken from a human donor in good health. Some libraries in this study had Jurkat cell RNA spiked in. The rearrangement uses TRBV27 and TRBJ2-7; D not certain. The CDR3 spells CASSSIPLSYEQYF. The CDR3 coding sequence is TGTGCCAGCAGTTCTATCCCATTGTCCTACGAGCAGTACTTC.